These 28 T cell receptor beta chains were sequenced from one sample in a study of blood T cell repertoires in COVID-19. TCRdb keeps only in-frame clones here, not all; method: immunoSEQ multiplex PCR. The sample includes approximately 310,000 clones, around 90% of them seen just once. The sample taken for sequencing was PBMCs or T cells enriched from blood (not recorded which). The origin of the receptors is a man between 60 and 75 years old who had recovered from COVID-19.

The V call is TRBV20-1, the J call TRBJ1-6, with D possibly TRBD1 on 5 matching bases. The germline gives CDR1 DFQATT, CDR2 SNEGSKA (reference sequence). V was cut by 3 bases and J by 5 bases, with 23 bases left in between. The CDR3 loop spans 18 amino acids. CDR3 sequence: CSASDGHLSRGNNSPLHF. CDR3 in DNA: TGCAGTGCTAGTGACGGACACCTAAGTAGAGGCAATAATTCACCCCTCCACTTT.

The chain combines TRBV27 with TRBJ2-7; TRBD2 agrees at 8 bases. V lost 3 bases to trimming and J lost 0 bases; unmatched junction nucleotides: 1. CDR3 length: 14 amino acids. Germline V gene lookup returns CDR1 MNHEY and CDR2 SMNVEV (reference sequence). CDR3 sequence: CASSFSGTSYEQYF. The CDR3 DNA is TGTGCCAGCAGTTTTAGCGGGACCTCCTACGAGCAGTACTTC.

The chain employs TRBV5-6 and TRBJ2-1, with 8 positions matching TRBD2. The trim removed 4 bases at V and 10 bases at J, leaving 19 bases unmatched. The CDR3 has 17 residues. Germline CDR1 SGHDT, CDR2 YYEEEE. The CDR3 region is CASSPHTSVAGKREQFF. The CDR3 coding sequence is TGTGCCAGCAGCCCTCATACGTCGGTAGCGGGAAAGAGGGAGCAGTTCTTC.

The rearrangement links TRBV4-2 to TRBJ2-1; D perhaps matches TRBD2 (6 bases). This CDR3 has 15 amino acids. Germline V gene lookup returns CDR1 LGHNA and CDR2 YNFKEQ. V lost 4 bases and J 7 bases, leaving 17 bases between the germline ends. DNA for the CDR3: TGTGCCAGCAGCCGTGGGACTGACCTAAGGAATGAGCAGTTCTTC. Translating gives CASSRGTDLRNEQFF.

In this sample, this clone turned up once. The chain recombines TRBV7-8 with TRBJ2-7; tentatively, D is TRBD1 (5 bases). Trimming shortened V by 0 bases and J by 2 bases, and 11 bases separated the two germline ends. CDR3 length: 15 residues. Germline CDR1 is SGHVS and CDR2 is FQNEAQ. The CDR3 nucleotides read TGTGCCAGCAGCTTAGCGCCAGGGCCAACCTACGAGCAGTACTTC. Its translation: CASSLAPGPTYEQYF.

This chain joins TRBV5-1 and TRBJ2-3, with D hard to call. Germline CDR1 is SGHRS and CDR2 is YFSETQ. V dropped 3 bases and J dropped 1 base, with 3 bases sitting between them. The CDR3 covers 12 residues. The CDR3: CASSSGTDTQYF. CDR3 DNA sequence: TGCGCCAGCAGCTCCGGCACAGATACGCAGTATTTT.

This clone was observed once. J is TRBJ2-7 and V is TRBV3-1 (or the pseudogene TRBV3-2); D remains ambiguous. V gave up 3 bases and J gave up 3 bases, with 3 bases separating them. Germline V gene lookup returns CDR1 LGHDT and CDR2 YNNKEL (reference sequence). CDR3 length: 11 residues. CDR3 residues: CASSHIYEQYF. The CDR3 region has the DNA TGTGCCAGCAGCCACATCTACGAGCAGTACTTC.

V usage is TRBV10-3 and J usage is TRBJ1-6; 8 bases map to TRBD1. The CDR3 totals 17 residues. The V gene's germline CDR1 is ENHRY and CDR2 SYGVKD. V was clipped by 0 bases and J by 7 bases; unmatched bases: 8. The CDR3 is CAISESKLSGGNSPLHF. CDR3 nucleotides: TGTGCCATCAGTGAGTCGAAGTTATCAGGGGGCAATTCACCCCTCCACTTT.

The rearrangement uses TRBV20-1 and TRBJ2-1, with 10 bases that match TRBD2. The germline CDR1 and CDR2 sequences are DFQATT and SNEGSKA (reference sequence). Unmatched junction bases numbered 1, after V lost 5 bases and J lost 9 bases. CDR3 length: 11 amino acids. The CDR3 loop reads CSAGLAAEQFF. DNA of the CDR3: TGCAGTGCTGGACTAGCGGCTGAGCAGTTCTTC.

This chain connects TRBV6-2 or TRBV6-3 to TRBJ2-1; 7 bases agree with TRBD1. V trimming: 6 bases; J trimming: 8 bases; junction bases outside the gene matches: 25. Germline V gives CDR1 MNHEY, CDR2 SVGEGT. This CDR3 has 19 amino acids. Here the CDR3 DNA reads TGTGCCAGCAGCCCCTCTCGGACAGGCCGCTTTGAATCGCGGTATGAGCAGTTCTTC. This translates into CASSPSRTGRFESRYEQFF.

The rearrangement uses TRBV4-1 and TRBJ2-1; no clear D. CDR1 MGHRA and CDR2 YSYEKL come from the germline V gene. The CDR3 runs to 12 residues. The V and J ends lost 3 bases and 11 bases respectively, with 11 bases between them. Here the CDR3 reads CASSHQDWKQFF. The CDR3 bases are TGCGCCAGCAGCCATCAAGACTGGAAGCAGTTCTTC.

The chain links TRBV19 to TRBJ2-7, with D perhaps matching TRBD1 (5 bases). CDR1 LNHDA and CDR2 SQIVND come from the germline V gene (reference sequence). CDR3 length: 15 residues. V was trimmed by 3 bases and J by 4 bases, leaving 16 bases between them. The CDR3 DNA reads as TGTGCCAGTAGTATTGGGCAGGGAAATAGGTACGAGCAGTACTTC. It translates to CASSIGQGNRYEQYF. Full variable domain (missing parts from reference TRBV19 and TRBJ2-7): DGGITQSPKYLFRKEGQNVTLSCEQNLNHDAMYWYRQDPGQGLRLIYYSQIVNDFQKGDIAEGYSVSREKKESFPLTVTSAQKNPTAFYLCASSIGQGNRYEQYFGPGTRLTVT.

The CDR3 DNA reads TGTGCCAGTCTTCCCGAGGGAGCGTTTAACACTGAAGCTTTCTTT. It translates to CASLPEGAFNTEAFF. The gene calls are TRBV6-5 and TRBJ1-1; no firm D call. Germline lookup yields CDR1 MNHEY and CDR2 SVGAGI. CDR3 length equals 15 residues. The V gene lost 9 bases and the J gene lost 2 bases, with 19 bases spanning the gap.

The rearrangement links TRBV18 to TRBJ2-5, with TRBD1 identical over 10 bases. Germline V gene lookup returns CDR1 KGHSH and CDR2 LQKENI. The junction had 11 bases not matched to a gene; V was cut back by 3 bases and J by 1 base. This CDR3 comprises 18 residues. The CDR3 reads CASSPWTLGQGTQETQYF. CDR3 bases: TGTGCCAGCTCACCTTGGACTTTGGGACAGGGGACCCAAGAGACCCAGTACTTC.

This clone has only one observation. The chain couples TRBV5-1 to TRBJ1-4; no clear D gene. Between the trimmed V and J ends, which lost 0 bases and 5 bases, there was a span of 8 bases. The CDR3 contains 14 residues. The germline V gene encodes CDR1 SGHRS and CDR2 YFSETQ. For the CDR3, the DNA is TGCGCCAGCAGCTTGGCACAGAGCAATGAAAAACTGTTTTTT. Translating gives CASSLAQSNEKLFF.

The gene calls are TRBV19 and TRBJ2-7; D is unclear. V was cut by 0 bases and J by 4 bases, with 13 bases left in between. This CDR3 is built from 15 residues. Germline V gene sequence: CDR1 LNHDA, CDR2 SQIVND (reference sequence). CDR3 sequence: CASSIDRFRVYEQYF. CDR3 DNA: TGTGCCAGTAGTATAGACAGATTTCGGGTTTACGAGCAGTACTTC.

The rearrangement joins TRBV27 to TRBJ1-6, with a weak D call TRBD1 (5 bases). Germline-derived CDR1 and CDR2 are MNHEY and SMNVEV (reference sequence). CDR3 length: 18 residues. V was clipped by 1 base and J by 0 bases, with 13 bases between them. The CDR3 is CASSLYRQSSSYNSPLHF. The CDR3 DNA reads TGTGCCAGCAGTTTATACCGACAGTCGAGCTCCTATAATTCACCCCTCCACTTT.

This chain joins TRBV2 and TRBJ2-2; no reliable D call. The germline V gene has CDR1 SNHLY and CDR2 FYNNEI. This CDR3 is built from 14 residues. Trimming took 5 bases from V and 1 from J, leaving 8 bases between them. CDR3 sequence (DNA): TGTGCCAGCAGTAGGCAGGAGAACACCGGGGAGCTGTTTTTT. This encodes CASSRQENTGELFF.

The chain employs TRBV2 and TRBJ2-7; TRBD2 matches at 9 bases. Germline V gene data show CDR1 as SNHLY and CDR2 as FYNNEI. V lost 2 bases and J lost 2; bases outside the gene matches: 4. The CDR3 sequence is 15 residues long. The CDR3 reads CASSERSGRPYEQYF. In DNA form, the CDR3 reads TGTGCCAGCAGTGAAAGGAGCGGGAGGCCCTACGAGCAGTACTTC.

This chain's CDR3 is CASSHSGGANTEAFF. The CDR3 DNA is TGTGCCAGCAGCCATTCAGGGGGCGCAAACACTGAAGCTTTCTTT. The rearrangement joins TRBV3-1 (or the pseudogene TRBV3-2) to TRBJ1-1, with 8 bases lining up with TRBD1. CDR3 size: 15 residues. Trimming at V came to 3 bases and at J to 2 bases, leaving 5 bases not matched to a gene. The V gene's germline CDR1 is LGHDT and CDR2 YNNKEL (reference sequence).

The CDR3 nucleotides read TGCAGGGGAGGGGTCGGTGGCTACACCTTC. As protein: CRGGVGGYTF. The genes are TRBV20-1 and TRBJ1-2; TRBD1 might be the D (5 bases). Germline V lookup: CDR1 DFQATT, CDR2 SNEGSKA (reference sequence). CDR3 size: 10 residues.

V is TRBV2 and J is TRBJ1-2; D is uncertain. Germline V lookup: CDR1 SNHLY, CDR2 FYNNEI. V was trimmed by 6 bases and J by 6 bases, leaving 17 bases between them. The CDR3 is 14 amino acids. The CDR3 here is CASSVVQRRDGYTF. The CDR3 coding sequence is TGTGCCAGCAGCGTCGTACAGAGGCGGGATGGCTACACCTTC. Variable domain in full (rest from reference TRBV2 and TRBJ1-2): EPEVTQTPSHQVTQMGQEVILRCVPISNHLYFYWYRQILGQKVEFLVSFYNNEISEKSEIFDDQFSVERPDGSNFTLKIRSTKLEDSAMYFCASSVVQRRDGYTFGSGTRLTVV.

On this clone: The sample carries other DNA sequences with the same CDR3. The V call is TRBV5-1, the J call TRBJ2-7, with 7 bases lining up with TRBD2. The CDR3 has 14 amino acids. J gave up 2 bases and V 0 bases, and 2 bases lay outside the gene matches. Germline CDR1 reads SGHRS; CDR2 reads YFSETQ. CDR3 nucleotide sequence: TGCGCCAGCAGCTTGGTGGCGGGGGCCTACGAGCAGTACTTC. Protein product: CASSLVAGAYEQYF.

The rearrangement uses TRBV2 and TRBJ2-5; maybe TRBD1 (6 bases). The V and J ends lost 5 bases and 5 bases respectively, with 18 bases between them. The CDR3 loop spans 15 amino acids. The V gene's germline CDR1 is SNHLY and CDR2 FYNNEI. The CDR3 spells CASSKVQGSGETQYF. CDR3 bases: TGTGCCAGCAGTAAAGTACAGGGTTCGGGCGAGACCCAGTACTTC.

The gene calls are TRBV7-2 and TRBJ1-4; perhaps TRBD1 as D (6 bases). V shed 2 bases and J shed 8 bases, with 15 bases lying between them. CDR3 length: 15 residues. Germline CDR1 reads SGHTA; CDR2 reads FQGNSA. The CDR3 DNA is TGTGCCAGCAGCTTACAACGGGGGGCAGGGGAAAAACTGTTTTTT. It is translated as CASSLQRGAGEKLFF.

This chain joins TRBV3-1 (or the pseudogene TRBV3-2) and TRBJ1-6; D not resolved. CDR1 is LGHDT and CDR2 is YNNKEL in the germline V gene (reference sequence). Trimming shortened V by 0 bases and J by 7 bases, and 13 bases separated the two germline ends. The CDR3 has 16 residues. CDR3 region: CASSQDSGVGNSPLHF. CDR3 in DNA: TGTGCCAGCAGCCAAGATTCCGGGGTCGGGAATTCACCCCTCCACTTT.

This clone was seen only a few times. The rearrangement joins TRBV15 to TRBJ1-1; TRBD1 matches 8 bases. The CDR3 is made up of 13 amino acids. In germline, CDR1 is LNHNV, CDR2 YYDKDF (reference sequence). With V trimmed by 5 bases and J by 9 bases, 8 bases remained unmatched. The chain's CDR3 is CATSGGQERKAFF. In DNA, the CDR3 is TGTGCCACCAGCGGGGGACAGGAAAGAAAAGCTTTCTTT.

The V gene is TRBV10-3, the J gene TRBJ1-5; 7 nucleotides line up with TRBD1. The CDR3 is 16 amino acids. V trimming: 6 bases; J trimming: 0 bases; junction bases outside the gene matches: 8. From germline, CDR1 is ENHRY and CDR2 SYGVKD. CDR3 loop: CAISRQGKDSNQPQHF. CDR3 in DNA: TGTGCCATCAGCCGACAGGGCAAGGATAGCAATCAGCCCCAGCATTTT.